This T cell receptor beta chain emerged from a study of neurological immune-mediated disorders. Findings of the study overall: Sharing of CDR3 amino acid sequences among expanded clones across subjects was absent, suggesting private repertoires in all groups.

Every sequencing run produced over 200 million TCR-beta sequences that came from 15-18 subjects. TCRdb reanalysed the 5' RACE reads using MiXCR and keeps one entry per CDR3 protein. The sample carries more than 75,000 distinct CDR3 sequences, around a tenth recorded once. The sample holds many counts of this clonotype. The antigen remains undetermined. Germline assignment: CDR1 ENHRY and CDR2 SYGVKD. V shed 0 bases and J shed 5 bases, with 7 bases lying between them. The CDR3 sequence is 13 residues long. Serving as healthy controls were blood bank volunteers based in Maryland, USA. V is TRBV10-3 and J is TRBJ1-2; D is unclear. The clonotype was recovered from a man in his forties or fifties in good health. Source material: PBMCs. CDR3 sequence: CAISESGPYGYTF. The CDR3 coding sequence is TGTGCCATCAGTGAGTCCGGTCCGTATGGCTACACCTTC.